A selection of T cell receptor beta chains follows, all from one sample in a study of early stage breast cancer tumors. Assay used: immunoSEQ multiplex PCR; TCRdb lists only in-frame clones, some missing. In the table there are nearly 25,000 clones, roughly 64% of which are singletons. Sequencing was carried out using breast tumor tissue. Source of these receptors: a person aged 55 to 75 with breast cancer. The CDR3 runs from the conserved cysteine through the conserved F or W. The D gene is left open where the match is weak. Size is omitted from some rows. Given values are once, few, many or a class for expanded clones.

j_gene,d_gene,v_gene,len,abundance,CDR3aa,CDR3nt
TRBJ1-5,TRBD1,TRBV30,15,-,CAWSPGQVSNQPQHF,TGTGCCTGGAGCCCGGGACAGGTTAGCAATCAGCCCCAGCATTTT
TRBJ2-3,TRBD2,TRBV4-2,17,few,CASSQERRGGRTDTQYF,TGTGCCAGCAGCCAAGAAAGGCGGGGGGGACGCACAGATACGCAGTATTTT
TRBJ2-1,-,TRBV7-2,16,-,CASNKAGGASYNEQFF,TGTGCCAGCAACAAAGCTGGCGGGGCGTCCTACAATGAGCAGTTCTTC
TRBJ1-2,-,TRBV7-2,15,-,CASSSAQAMGYGYTF,TGTGCCAGCAGCTCCGCTCAGGCAATGGGCTATGGCTACACCTTC
TRBJ1-5,-,TRBV7-2,15,-,CASSPLRGSNQPQHF,TGTGCCAGCAGCCCGCTCCGGGGGTCCAATCAGCCCCAGCATTTT
TRBJ2-4,-,TRBV29-1,14,-,CSVRYRDSLSPQYF,TGCAGCGTCAGATACCGGGACTCACTGTCCCCCCAGTACTTC
TRBJ2-1,TRBD2,TRBV5-6,18,-,CASSLVHITSGKWGEQFF,TGTGCCAGCAGCTTAGTCCACATCACTAGCGGGAAGTGGGGTGAGCAGTTCTTC
TRBJ2-3,-,TRBV21-1,22,-,CASSKEEVRTSGNVGYWGAQYF,TGTGCCAGCAGCAAAGAGGAGGTCAGGACTAGCGGGAATGTGGGATACTGGGGTGCGCAGTATTTT
TRBJ2-1,TRBD2,TRBV6-4,15,few,CASSDSGGAYNEQFF,TGTGCCAGCAGTGACTCTGGGGGGGCCTACAATGAGCAGTTCTTC
TRBJ2-7,-,TRBV13,13,-,CASSPQSGYEQYF,TGTGCCAGCAGCCCCCAAAGCGGCTACGAGCAGTACTTC
TRBJ2-7,TRBD1,TRBV7-8,15,-,CASSLDRGFLYEQYF,TGTGCCAGCAGCTTAGACAGGGGGTTCTTGTACGAGCAGTACTTC
TRBJ2-7,-,TRBV18,13,-,CASSPGQYYEQYF,TGTGCCAGCTCACCAGGACAGTACTACGAGCAGTACTTC
TRBJ1-2,TRBD1,TRBV6-4,14,-,CASSASGTGNGYTF,TGTGCCAGCAGTGCCTCGGGGACAGGGAATGGCTACACCTTC
TRBJ2-1,TRBD2,TRBV10-3,17,-,CAISDLNSGRSDNEQFF,TGTGCCATCAGTGACCTGAATAGCGGGAGGTCTGACAATGAGCAGTTCTTC
TRBJ1-2,TRBD1,TRBV19,15,-,CASTQLRDRGHGYTF,TGTGCCAGTACCCAACTCCGGGACAGGGGTCACGGCTACACCTTC
TRBJ2-1,-,TRBV5-4,17,-,CASSGKGLQDPYNEQFF,TGTGCCAGCAGCGGGAAGGGACTCCAGGATCCCTACAATGAGCAGTTCTTC
TRBJ2-7,-,TRBV27,15,-,CASSQTGTYAYEQYF,TGTGCCAGCAGCCAAACCGGGACTTACGCCTACGAGCAGTACTTC
TRBJ1-2,TRBD1,TRBV15,14,once,CATSNGQGGGGYTF,TGTGCCACCAGCAATGGACAGGGAGGTGGAGGCTACACCTTC
TRBJ1-5,TRBD1,TRBV7-2,13,-,CASSLRGNQPQHF,TGTGCCAGCAGCCTCAGGGGGAATCAGCCCCAGCATTTT
TRBJ1-2,-,TRBV11-3,14,-,CASSTDRGEGGYTF,TGTGCCAGCAGCACGGACCGGGGAGAGGGTGGCTACACCTTC